This T cell receptor (beta chain) stems from a study of CD8+ T cells in alopecia areata. V was pared by 4 bases and J by 2 bases, with 8 bases of the junction left unmatched. The CDR3 consists of 16 residues. Germline V gene data show CDR1 as LGHNA and CDR2 as YNLKQL (reference sequence). RNA was extracted and reverse transcribed into cDNA as the sequencing template. Only in-frame clones appear in the TCRdb table, and some are missing; sequencing was by immunoSEQ multiplex PCR. Listed for the sample are 290,000 or so clones, none seen a single time. In its sample, this clone was seen a few times. All gene names here are mouse names. With the read ending 4 residues before the CDR3 end, the germline J gene is used to fill in that end. The study sorted pooled cutaneous lymph node cells by CD4, CD8alpha, NKG2D, NKG2ACE and other markers.

The TCR was taken from a C3H/HeJ mouse with alopecia areata. The strain's MHC type: H2-k. The sample comprised CD4+ T cells sorted from a lymph node. This rearrangement joins TRBV5 to TRBJ2-5; 8 bases are shared with TRBD2. The CDR3 region is CASSPGGARGQDTQYF. The sequenced part of the CDR3 DNA is TGTGCCAGCAGCCCCGGGGGGGCGCGGGGCCAAGAC.